The clone carrying this T cell receptor beta chain was observed a few times. Its antigen is not known. TCRB transcripts that were expressed got sequenced, as all of the isolated RNA had been reverse transcribed. Sequencing used immunoSEQ multiplex PCR; TCRdb keeps in-frame clones, though not all of them. The table shows about 140,000 clones, with 9% to 10% occurring only once. The data belong to a study of beta chain features in type 1 diabetes. In the study overall: Sorted cells from all samples, numbering over 85,000,000, were examined. The study's findings and limits: More deletions and fewer insertions at VDJ junctions were found in patients with type 1 diabetes. Cells with high TCR expression could be over-represented when cDNA is sequenced. TCRB repertoires of naive, central memory and Treg cells appeared more similar among patients than among healthy donors.

Input material: central memory CD4+ T cells from blood. The source is a middle-aged woman in good health.

The CDR3 region is CASSQVAGQGPGANVLTF. The CDR3 DNA is TGCGCCAGCAGCCAAGTGGCGGGACAGGGGCCTGGGGCCAACGTCCTGACTTTC. The chain joins TRBV4-3 to TRBJ2-6, with 10 bases lining up with TRBD1. The CDR3 consists of 18 residues. Germline V gene lookup returns CDR1 LGHNA and CDR2 YSLEER. The V segment lost 1 base and the J segment 2 bases; nucleotides outside the gene matches: 5.